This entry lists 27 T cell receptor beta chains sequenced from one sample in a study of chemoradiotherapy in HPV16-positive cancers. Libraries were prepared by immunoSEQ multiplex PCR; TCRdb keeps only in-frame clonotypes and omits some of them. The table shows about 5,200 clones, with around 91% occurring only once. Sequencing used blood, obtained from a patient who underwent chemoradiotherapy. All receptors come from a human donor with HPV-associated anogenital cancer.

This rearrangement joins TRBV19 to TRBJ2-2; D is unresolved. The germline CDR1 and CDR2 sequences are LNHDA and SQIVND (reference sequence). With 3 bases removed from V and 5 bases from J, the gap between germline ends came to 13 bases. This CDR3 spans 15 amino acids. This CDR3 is CASSIVQDVTGELFF. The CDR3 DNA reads TGTGCCAGTAGTATCGTTCAGGATGTGACCGGGGAGCTGTTTTTT.

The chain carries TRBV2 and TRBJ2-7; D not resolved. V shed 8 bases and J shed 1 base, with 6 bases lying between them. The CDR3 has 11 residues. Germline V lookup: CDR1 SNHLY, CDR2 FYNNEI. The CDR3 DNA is TGTGCCAGCGTACAGTCCTACGAGCAGTACTTC. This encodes CASVQSYEQYF.

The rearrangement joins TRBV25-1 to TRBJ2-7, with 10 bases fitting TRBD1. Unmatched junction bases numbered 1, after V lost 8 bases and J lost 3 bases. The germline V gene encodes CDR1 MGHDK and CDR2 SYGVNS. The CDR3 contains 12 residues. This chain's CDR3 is CASRTGGYEQYF. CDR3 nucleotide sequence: TGTGCCAGCCGGACAGGGGGCTACGAGCAGTACTTC.

The CDR3 DNA sequence: TGTGCCAGCAGTGGAAGGGAATCCGGGGCCAACGTCCTGACTTTC. Its translation: CASSGRESGANVLTF. The chain is built from TRBV6-5 and TRBJ2-6; D remains ambiguous. Between the trimmed V and J ends, which lost 5 bases and 4 bases, there was a span of 12 bases. Germline CDR1 is MNHEY and CDR2 is SVGAGI. CDR3 length: 15 residues.

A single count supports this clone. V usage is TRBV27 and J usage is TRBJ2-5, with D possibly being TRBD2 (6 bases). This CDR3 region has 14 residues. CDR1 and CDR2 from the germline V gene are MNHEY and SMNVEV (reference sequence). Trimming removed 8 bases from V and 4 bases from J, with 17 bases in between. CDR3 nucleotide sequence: TGTGCCAGCCGAACACTCCAGGGAGGAGAGACCCAGTACTTC. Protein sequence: CASRTLQGGETQYF.

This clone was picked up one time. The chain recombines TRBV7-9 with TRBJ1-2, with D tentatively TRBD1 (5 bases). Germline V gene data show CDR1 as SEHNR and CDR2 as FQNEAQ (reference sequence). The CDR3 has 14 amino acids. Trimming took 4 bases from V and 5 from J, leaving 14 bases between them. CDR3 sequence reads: CASSSTAARYGYTF. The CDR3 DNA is TGTGCCAGCAGCTCGACAGCCGCCAGGTATGGCTACACCTTC.

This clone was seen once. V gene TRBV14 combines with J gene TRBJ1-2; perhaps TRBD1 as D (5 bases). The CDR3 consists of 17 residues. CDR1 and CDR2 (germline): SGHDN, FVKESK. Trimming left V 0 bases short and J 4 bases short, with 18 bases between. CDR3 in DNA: TGTGCCAGCAGCCAAGAGATCGGGGCCAATCTCGGCTATGGCTACACCTTC. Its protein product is CASSQEIGANLGYGYTF.

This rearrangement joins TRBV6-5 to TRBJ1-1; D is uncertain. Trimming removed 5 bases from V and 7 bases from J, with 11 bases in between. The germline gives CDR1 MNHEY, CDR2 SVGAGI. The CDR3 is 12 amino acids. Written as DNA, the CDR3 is TGTGCCAGCAGTGCCACGACCAGTGAAGCTTTCTTT. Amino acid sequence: CASSATTSEAFF.

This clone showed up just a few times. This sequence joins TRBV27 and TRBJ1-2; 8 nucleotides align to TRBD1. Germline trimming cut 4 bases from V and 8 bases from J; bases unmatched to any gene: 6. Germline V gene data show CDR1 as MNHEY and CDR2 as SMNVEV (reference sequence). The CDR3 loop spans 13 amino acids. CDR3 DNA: TGTGCCAGCAGTTCGGACAGGGCTGGGGGCTACACCTTC. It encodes CASSSDRAGGYTF.

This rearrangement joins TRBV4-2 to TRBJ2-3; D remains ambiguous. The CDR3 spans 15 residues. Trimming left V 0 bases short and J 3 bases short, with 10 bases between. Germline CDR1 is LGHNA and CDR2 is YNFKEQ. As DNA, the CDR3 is TGTGCCAGCAGCCAAGATGGAGAACCTACAGATACGCAGTATTTT. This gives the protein CASSQDGEPTDTQYF.

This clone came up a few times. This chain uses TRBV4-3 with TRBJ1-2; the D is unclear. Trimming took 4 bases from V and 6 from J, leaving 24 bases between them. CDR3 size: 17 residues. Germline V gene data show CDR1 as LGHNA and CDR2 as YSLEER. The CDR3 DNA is TGCGCCAGCAGCCTCAACCTCGAGGCGGGTCAGCCTAATGGCTACACCTTC. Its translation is CASSLNLEAGQPNGYTF.

The DNA for the CDR3 is TGTGCCACCAGCAGGCCGGAGGGGGATTCTCCCTACGAGCAGTACTTC. This translates into CATSRPEGDSPYEQYF. The chain couples TRBV15 to TRBJ2-7; D is perhaps TRBD1 or TRBD2 (6 bases each). The CDR3 has 16 residues. CDR1 and CDR2 from the germline V gene are LNHNV and YYDKDF (reference sequence). V lost 3 bases and J 2 bases, leaving 17 bases between the germline ends.

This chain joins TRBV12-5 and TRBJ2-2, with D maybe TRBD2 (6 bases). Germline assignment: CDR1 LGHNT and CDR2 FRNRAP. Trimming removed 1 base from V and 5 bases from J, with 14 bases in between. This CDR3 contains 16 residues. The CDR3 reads CASGLASGGRTGELFF. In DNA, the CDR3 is TGTGCTAGTGGTTTGGCTTCAGGAGGGCGGACCGGGGAGCTGTTTTTT.

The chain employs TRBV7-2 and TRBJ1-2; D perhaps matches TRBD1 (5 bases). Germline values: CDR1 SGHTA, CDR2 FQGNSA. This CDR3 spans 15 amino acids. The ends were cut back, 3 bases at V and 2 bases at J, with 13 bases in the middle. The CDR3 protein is CASSLGRAQNYGYTF. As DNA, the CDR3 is TGTGCCAGCAGCTTGGGCAGGGCGCAGAACTATGGCTACACCTTC.

In DNA form, the CDR3 reads TGTGCCAGTAGAAAGGTGGGCGGGACACTAACTCAGCCCCAGCATTTT. Protein sequence: CASRKVGGTLTQPQHF. The chain recombines TRBV19 with TRBJ1-5; D is perhaps TRBD1 (6 bases). V lost 6 bases to trimming and J lost 6 bases, with 21 bases between them. The CDR3 runs 16 residues. Germline V gene data show CDR1 as LNHDA and CDR2 as SQIVND (reference sequence). The whole variable domain, remainder taken from reference TRBV19 and TRBJ1-5, is DGGITQSPKYLFRKEGQNVTLSCEQNLNHDAMYWYRQDPGQGLRLIYYSQIVNDFQKGDIAEGYSVSREKKESFPLTVTSAQKNPTAFYLCASRKVGGTLTQPQHFGDGTRLSIL.

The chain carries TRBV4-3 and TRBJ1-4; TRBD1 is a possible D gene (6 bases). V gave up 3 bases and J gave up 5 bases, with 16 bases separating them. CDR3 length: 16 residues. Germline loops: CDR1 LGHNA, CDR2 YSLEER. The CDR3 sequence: CASSQIYGGRNEKLFF. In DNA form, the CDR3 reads TGCGCCAGCAGCCAGATCTATGGGGGGCGGAATGAAAAACTGTTTTTT.

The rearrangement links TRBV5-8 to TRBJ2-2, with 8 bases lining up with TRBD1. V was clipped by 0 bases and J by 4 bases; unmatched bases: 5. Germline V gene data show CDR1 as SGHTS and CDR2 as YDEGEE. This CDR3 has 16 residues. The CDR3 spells CASSLGTGPATGELFF. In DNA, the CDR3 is TGTGCCAGCAGCTTGGGGACAGGGCCTGCCACCGGGGAGCTGTTTTTT.

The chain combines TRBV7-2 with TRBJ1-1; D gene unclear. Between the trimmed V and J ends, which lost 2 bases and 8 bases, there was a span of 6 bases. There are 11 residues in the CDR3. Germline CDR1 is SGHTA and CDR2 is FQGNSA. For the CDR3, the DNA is TGTGCCAGCAGCTTACACGCGGAAGCTTTCTTT. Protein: CASSLHAEAFF.

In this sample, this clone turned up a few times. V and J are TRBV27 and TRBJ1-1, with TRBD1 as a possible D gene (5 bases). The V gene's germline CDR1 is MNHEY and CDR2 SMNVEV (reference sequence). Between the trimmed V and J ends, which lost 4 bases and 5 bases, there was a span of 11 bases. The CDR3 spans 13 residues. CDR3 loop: CASSYGAGTEAFF. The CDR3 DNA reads TGTGCCAGCAGTTATGGGGCGGGGACTGAAGCTTTCTTT.

CDR3 amino acids: CASSQGRQGTNEKLFF. The CDR3 DNA is TGCGCCAGCAGCCAGGGACGACAGGGCACTAATGAAAAACTGTTTTTT. The chain couples TRBV4-3 to TRBJ1-4, with 7 bases lining up with TRBD1. This CDR3 comprises 16 residues. The junction had 6 bases not matched to a gene; V was cut back by 3 bases and J by 2 bases. Germline CDR1 is LGHNA and CDR2 is YSLEER.

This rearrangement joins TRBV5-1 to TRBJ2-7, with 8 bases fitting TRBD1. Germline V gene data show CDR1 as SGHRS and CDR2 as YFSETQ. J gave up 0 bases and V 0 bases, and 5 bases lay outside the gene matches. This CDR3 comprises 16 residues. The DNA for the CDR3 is TGCGCCAGCAGCTTGGGGTGGACAGGGAGCTCCTACGAGCAGTACTTC. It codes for CASSLGWTGSSYEQYF.

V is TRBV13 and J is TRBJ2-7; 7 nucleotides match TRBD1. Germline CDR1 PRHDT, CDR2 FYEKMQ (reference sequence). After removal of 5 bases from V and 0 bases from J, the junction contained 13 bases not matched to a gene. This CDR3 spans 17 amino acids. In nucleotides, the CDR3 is TGTGCCAGCAGCCCCTACGGAACAGGGGCGTACTCCTACGAGCAGTACTTC. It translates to CASSPYGTGAYSYEQYF.

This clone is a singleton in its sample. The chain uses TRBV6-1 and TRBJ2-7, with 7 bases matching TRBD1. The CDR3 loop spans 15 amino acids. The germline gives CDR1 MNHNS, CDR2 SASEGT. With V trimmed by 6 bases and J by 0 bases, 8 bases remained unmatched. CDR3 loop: CASRDGNRGSYEQYF. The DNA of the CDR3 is TGTGCCAGCAGGGACGGCAACAGGGGCTCCTACGAGCAGTACTTC.

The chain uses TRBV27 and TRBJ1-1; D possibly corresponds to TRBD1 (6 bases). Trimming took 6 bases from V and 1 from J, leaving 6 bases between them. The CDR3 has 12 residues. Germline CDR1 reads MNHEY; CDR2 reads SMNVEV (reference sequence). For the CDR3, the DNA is TGTGCCAGCAGGACAGGGAACACTGAAGCTTTCTTT. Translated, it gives CASRTGNTEAFF.

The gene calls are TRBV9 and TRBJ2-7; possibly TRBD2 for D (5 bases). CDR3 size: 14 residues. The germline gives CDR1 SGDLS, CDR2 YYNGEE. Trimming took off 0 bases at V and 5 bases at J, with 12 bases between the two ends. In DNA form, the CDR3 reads TGTGCCAGCAGCGTAGAAGCGAGAGCGGACGAGCAGTACTTC. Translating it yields CASSVEARADEQYF.

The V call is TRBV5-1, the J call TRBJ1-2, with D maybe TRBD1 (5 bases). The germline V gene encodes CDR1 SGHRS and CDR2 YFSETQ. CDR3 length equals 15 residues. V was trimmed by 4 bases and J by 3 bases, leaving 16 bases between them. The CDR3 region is CASSPGTAIDYGYTF. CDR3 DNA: TGCGCCAGCAGCCCGGGGACCGCCATCGACTATGGCTACACCTTC.

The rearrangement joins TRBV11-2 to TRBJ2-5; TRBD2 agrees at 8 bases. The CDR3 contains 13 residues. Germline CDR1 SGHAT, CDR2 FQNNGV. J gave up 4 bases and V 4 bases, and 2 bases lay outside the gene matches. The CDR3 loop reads CASSYGGGETQYF. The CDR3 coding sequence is TGTGCCAGCAGCTACGGGGGGGGAGAGACCCAGTACTTC. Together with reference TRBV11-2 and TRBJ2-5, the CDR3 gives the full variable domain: EAGVAQSPRYKIIEKRQSVAFWCNPISGHATLYWYQQILGQGPKLLIQFQNNGVVDDSQLPKDRFSAERLKGVDSTLKIQPAKLEDSAVYLCASSYGGGETQYFGPGTRLLVL.